This TCR beta chain comes out of a study of cytomegalovirus exposure and HLA in healthy donors. After removal of 7 bases from V and 4 bases from J, the junction contained 9 bases not matched to a gene. In germline, CDR1 is SQVTM, CDR2 ANQGSEA. The CDR3 consists of 16 residues. PCR amplification relied on 60 Vbeta primers (plus 13 Jbeta primers). The repertoire was sequenced with immunoSEQ multiplex PCR; TCRdb's copy has only in-frame clones and lacks some. The sample has 70,000 to 80,000 clones, around 84% seen once. This sequence was found in a woman between 40 and 55 years old in good health and CMV-seropositive. Sequenced: PBMCs. The gene calls are TRBV29-1 and TRBJ2-1; 14 nucleotides agree with TRBD2. The CDR3 region is CSGTGLAGGTYNEQFF. CDR3 nucleotides: TGCAGCGGAACCGGACTAGCGGGGGGTACATACAATGAGCAGTTCTTC.